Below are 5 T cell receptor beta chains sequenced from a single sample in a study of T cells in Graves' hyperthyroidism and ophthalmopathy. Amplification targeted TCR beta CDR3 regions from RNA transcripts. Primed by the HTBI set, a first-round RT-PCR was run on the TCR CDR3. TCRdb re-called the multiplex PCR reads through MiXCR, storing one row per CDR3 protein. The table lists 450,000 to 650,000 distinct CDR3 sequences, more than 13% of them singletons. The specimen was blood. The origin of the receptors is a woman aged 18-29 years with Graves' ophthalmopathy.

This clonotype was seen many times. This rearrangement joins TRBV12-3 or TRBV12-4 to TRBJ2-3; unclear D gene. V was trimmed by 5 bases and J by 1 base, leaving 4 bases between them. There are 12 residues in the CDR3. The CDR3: CASSRRTDTQYF. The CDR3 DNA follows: TGTGCCAGCAGTCGGCGCACAGATACGCAGTATTTT.

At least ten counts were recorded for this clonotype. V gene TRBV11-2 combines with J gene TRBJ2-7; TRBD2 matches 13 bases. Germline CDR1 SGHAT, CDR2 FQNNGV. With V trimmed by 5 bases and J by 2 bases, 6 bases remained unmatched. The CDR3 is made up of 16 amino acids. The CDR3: CASSPSGTSGTYEQYF. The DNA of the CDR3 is TGTGCCAGCAGCCCCTCCGGGACTAGCGGGACCTACGAGCAGTACTTC.

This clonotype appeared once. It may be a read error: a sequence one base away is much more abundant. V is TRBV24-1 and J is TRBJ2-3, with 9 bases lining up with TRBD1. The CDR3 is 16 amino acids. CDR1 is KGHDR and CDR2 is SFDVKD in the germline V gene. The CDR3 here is CATGDPGTGIGDTQYF. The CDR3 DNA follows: TGTGCCACCGGTGACCCTGGGACAGGGATCGGGGATACGCAGTATTTT.

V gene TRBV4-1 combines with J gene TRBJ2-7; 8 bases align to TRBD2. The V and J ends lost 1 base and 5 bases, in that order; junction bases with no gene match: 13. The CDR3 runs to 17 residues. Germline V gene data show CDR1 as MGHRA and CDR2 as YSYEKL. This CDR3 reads CASSQGLRAGVVNEQYF. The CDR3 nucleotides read TGCGCCAGCAGCCAAGGATTGCGAGCGGGAGTCGTTAACGAGCAGTACTTC.

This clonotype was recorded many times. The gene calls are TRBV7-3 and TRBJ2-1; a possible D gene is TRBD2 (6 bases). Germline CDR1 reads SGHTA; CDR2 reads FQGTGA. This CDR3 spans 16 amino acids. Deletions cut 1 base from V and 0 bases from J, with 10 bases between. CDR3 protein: CASSLRTGASYNEQFF. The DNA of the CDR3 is TGTGCCAGCAGCTTAAGAACGGGAGCCTCCTACAATGAGCAGTTCTTC.